This TCR beta chain was documented in a study of blood T cell repertoires in COVID-19 (dated by TCRdb to 2020 to 2021). Background on the whole study: The collaborator samples originated in the United States, Italy and Spain and spanned the acute and convalescent phases of COVID-19. The material from the prospective study consisted of cDNA or gDNA derived from T cells, B-cell-depleted T cells, or PBMCs. Deeply sampled blood TCRbeta repertoires from subjects exposed to, actively infected with, or recovered from COVID-19 were included in the dataset. A freely available public database, intended as a resource for researchers studying the immune response to SARS-CoV-2, is where the repertoires were released. The samples were drawn from two sources: the first 160 participants of the ongoing ImmuneRACE study, and 950 to 1,500 subjects contributed by 6 global collaborators. The sample metadata nearly always contained a de-identified subject ID, COVID-19 status, age in years and sex. Where available, HLA class I and class II types were obtained from metadata supplied by the sample provider rather than from assay-based typing. On the study overall, not on this receptor specifically: Clinical and demographic metadata were provided uncurated, with the amount varying by source and participant.

TCRbeta CDR3 regions were amplified from genomic DNA by means of the immunoSEQ Assay, a bias-controlled multiplex PCR. As for the original processing: Within the assay, amplification of reference gene primers was used to estimate how many nucleated cells each sample contained. To quantify the absolute abundance of each unique TCRbeta CDR3 rearrangement, sequence reads were collapsed and filtered. For each sample, productive Simpson clonality was calculated as the square root of Simpson's diversity index across productive rearrangements. TCRdb limited this immuneACCESS table to in-frame rearrangements with V and J called. A share of clones is missing; checked studies link under half to unresolved V genes, and the rest is unexplained. V, J and clone size were drawn from that table, and D and trimming were deduced from the DNA. This sample gives approximately 89,000 clones in total; about 85% of them show up just once. Roughly 4.3% of the sample is in the top ten clones.

There are 15 amino acids in the CDR3, from cysteine to phenylalanine inclusive. Solely the CDR3 DNA is kept, with 45 bases framed from the first base. The germline V gene (reference sequence) supplies CDR1 SEHNR and CDR2 FQNEAQ. V is pared back by 1 base and J by 7 bases, with 14 bases lying between the germline termini. The collaborating institutions used their own protocols to collect whole blood in K2EDTA tubes. Collaborator samples were shipped for TCRbeta analysis as frozen whole blood, isolated PBMCs, or DNA extracted from either sample type. Notes on this clone: Its antigen is not yet known. No much larger clonotype is one base removed from it; base qualities were not supplied.

The V gene is TRBV7-9 and the J gene is TRBJ1-5, with the D gene call left open. The sequenced material came from peripheral blood. The TCR comes from a man in his 70s with acute or convalescent COVID-19. The CDR3 region reads CASSLDSPELQPQHF. The DNA sequence follows: TGTGCCAGCAGCTTAGATTCACCCGAACTACAGCCCCAGCATTTT. The CDR3, completed at both ends by the reference TRBV7-9 and TRBJ1-5 genes, gives the full variable domain DTGVSQNPRHKITKRGQNVTFRCDPISEHNRLYWYRQTLGQGPEFLTYFQNEAQLEKSRLLSDRFSAERPKGSFSTLEIQRTEQGDSAMYLCASSLDSPELQPQHFGDGTRLSIL.